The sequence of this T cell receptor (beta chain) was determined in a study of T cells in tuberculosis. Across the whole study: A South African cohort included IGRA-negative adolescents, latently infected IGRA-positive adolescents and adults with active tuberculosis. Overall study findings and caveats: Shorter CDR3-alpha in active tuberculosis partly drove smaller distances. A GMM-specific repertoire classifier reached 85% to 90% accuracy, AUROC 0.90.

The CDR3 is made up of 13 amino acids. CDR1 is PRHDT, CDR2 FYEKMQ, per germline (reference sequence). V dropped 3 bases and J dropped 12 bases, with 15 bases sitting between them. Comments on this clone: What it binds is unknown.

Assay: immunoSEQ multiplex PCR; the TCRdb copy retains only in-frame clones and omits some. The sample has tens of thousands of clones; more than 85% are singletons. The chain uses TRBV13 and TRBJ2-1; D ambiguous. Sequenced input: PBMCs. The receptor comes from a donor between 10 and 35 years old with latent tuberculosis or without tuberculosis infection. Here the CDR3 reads CASSLLTLGGQFF. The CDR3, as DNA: TGTGCCAGCAGCTTGCTGACCCTAGGTGGGCAGTTCTTC.